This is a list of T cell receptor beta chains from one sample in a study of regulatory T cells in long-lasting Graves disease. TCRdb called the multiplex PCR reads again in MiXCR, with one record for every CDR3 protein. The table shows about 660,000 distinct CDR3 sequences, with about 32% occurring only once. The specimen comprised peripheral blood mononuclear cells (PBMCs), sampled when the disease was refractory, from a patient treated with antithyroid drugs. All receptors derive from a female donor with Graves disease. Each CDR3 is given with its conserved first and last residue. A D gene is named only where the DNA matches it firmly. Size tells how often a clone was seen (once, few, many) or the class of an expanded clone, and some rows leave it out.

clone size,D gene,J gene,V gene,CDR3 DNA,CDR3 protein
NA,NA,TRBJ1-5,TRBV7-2,TGTGCCAGCAGCTTAGGCGACAGGTTCAATCAGCCCCAGCATTTT,CASSLGDRFNQPQHF
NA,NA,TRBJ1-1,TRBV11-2,TGTGCGAGCGCACTAGGGGGAAAGAACACTGAAGCTTTCTTT,CASALGGKNTEAFF
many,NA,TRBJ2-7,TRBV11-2,TGTGCCAGCGGAAGCCCTCGTTCGGGTACCTACGAGCAGTACTTC,CASGSPRSGTYEQYF
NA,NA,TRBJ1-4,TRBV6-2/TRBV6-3,TGTGCCAGCAGTTACTCCTCGGGCAGGGTAGACGAAAAACTGTTTTTT,CASSYSSGRVDEKLFF
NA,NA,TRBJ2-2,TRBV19,TGTGCCAGTAGTTACCCATCCCACGGGGGCAGGGGGAACACCGGGGAGCTGTTTTTT,CASSYPSHGGRGNTGELFF
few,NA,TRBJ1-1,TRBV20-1,TGCAGTGTAAACTCAGGGCGCGTCACTGAAGCTTTCTTT,CSVNSGRVTEAFF
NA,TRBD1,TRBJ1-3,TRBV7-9,TGTGCCAGCAGCTTATCCGATTATGCCGGGACAGTCCTCGACTCTGGAAACACCATATATTTT,CASSLSDYAGTVLDSGNTIYF
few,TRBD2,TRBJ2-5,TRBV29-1,TGCAGCGTTGAATCGGGGGGGGGATCAGAGACCCAGTACTTC,CSVESGGGSETQYF
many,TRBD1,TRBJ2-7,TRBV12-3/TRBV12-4,TGTGCCAGCAGTTTGGTACGGACAGGGGGCTACGAGCAGTACTTC,CASSLVRTGGYEQYF
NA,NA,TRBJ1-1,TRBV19,TGTGCCAGTAGGGACATCGGAAGAGTGGCTGAAGCTTCCTTT,CASRDIGRVAEASF
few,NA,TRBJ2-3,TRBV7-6,TGTGCCAGCAGCTTCGATGGGGGACAAGAGACAGATACGCAGTATTTT,CASSFDGGQETDTQYF
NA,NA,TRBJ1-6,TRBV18,TGTGCCAGCTCACGCATAAATTCACCCCTCCACTTT,CASSRINSPLHF
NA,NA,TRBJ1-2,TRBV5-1,TGCGCCAGCAGCTTGGTTCCAGATACCTATGGCTACACCTTC,CASSLVPDTYGYTF
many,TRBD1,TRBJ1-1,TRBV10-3,TGTGCCATCAGTGCGGACAGGGAGAACACTGAAGCTTTCTTT,CAISADRENTEAFF
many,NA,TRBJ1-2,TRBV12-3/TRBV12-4,TGTGCCAGCAGTTTCGCGGGACGATTAAACTATGGCTACACCTTC,CASSFAGRLNYGYTF
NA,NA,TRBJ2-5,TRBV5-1,TGCGCCAGCAGTGGAGTAAGGAAAGAGACCCAGTACTTC,CASSGVRKETQYF
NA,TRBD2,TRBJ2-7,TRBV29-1,TGCAGCATCACCGGGACTAACTCCTACGAGCAGTACTTC,CSITGTNSYEQYF
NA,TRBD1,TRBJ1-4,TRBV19,TGTGCCAGTAGTATGCAGGACAGGGGAAACGAAAAACTGTTTTTT,CASSMQDRGNEKLFF
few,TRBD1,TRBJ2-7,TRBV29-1,TGCAGCGTTGATTCGACAGGGGGCGGTCCCTACGAGCAGTACTTC,CSVDSTGGGPYEQYF
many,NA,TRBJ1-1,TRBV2,TGTGCCAGCACCCCCACAGGGCTGGGTGCCACTGAAGCTTTCTTT,CASTPTGLGATEAFF
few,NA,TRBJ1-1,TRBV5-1,TGCGCCAGCAGCTTGGTGGGCAGGGGAGTCACTGAAGCTTTCTTT,CASSLVGRGVTEAFF
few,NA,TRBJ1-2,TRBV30,TGTGCCTGGGGCCCCCTCGGCGATGGCTACACCTTC,CAWGPLGDGYTF
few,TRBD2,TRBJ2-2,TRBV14,TGTGCCAGCAGCCTGCGGACTAGCGGGAGCTCGGTCACCGGGGAGCTGTTTTTT,CASSLRTSGSSVTGELFF
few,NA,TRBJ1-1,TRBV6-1,TGTGCCAGCAGTCCCCGGGACGCCACTGGTTCCATGAACACTGAAGCTTTCTTT,CASSPRDATGSMNTEAFF
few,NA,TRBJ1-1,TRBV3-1,TGTGCCAGCAGCCAAGCACCGGGTTGGACTGAAGCTTTCTTT,CASSQAPGWTEAFF
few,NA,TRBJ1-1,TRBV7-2,TGTGCCAGCAGCTACTCCGGGACGTCTGGCTGGGCTTTCTTT,CASSYSGTSGWAFF
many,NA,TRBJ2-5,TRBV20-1,TGCAGTGCTAGAGGTCCGGATGGAGAGACCCAGTACTTC,CSARGPDGETQYF
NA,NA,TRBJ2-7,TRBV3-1,TGTGCCAGCAGCCAAGAACAGCCCGCCTACGAGCAGTACTTC,CASSQEQPAYEQYF
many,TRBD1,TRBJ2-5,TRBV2,TGTGCCAGCACTTTGACAGGGGTGAGAGAGACCCAGTACTTC,CASTLTGVRETQYF
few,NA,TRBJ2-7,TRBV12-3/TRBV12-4,TGTGCCAGCAGTTTTTCTGGTGAGCAGTACTTC,CASSFSGEQYF
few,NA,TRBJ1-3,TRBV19,TGTGCCAGTAGACCAGACCTCTCTGGAAACACCATATATTTT,CASRPDLSGNTIYF
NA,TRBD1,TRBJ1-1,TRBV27,TGTGCCAGCAGTGGGGACAGGGGGAACACTGAAGCTTTCTTT,CASSGDRGNTEAFF
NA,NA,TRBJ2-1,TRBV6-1,TGTGCCAGCAGCTCGTGGTACAATGAGCAGTTCTTC,CASSSWYNEQFF
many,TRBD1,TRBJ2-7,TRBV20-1,TGCAGTGCCGATGACAGGGCCGAGCAGTACTTC,CSADDRAEQYF
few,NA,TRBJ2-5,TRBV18,TGTGCCAGCTCTGCCCTCAGACGGGGAGAGACCCAGTACTTC,CASSALRRGETQYF
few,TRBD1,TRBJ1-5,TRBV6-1,TGTGCCAGCAGTGTACAGGGGGACTTTAATCAGCCCCAGCATTTT,CASSVQGDFNQPQHF
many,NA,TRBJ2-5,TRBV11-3,TGTGCCAGCAGCACAAGCGGAACGGAGACCCAGTACTTC,CASSTSGTETQYF
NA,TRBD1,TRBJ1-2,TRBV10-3,TGTGCCATCAGTGAGTCTTCAGGGGGCCGAGGCTACACCTTC,CAISESSGGRGYTF
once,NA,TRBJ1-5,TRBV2,TGTGCCAGCAGCGTAGGAGGTTGGACATCAGAAAATCAGCCCCAGCATTTT,CASSVGGWTSENQPQHF
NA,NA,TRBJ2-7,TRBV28,TGTGCCAGCAGTTACTCGCTCCGAGCGGTCTACGAGCAGTACTTC,CASSYSLRAVYEQYF
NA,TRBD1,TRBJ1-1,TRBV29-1,TGCAGCGTTGTATTACGGACAGGGAACACTGAAGCTTTCTTT,CSVVLRTGNTEAFF
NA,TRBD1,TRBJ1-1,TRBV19,TGTGCCAGTAGTATTTTGGGGGACAGGCCGGAGGGGAACACTGAAGCTTTCTTT,CASSILGDRPEGNTEAFF
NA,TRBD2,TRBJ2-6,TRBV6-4,TGTGCCAGCAGTTACTCGACTAGCGGGAGGGCCGTTGGAGGGGCCAACGTCCTGACTTTC,CASSYSTSGRAVGGANVLTF
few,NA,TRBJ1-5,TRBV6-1,TGTGCCAGCAGCCCCCTAAAGACCAGTCAGCCCCAGCATTTT,CASSPLKTSQPQHF
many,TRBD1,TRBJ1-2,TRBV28,TGTGCCAGCAGTTCGACAGGGTCGGCCACCTTC,CASSSTGSATF
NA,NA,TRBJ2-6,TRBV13,TGTGCCAGCAGCTCAATACTCTCTGGGGCCAACGTCCTGACTTTC,CASSSILSGANVLTF
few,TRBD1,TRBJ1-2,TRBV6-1,TGTGCCAGCAATGTGGGACAGGCGAACTATGGCTACACCTTC,CASNVGQANYGYTF
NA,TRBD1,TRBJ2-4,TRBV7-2,TGTGCCAGCAGCTTAGTAGGCAGGGGGGCCAAAAACATTCAGTACTTC,CASSLVGRGAKNIQYF
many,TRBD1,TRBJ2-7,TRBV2,TGTGCCAGCAGTTGGGACAGGGTCCACGAGCAGTACTTC,CASSWDRVHEQYF